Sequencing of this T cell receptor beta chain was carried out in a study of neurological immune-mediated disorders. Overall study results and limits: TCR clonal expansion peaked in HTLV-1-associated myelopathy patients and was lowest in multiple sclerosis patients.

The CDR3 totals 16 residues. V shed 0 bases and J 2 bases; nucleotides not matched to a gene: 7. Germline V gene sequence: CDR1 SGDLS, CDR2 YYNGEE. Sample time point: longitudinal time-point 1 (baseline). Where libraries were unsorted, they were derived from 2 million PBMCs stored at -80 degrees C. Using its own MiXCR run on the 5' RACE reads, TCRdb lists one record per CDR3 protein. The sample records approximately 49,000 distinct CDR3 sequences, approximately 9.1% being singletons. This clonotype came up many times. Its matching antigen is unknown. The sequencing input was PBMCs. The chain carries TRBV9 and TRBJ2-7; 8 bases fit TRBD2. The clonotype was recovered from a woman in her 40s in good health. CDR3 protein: CASSVEVSGGPYEQYF. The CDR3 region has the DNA TGTGCCAGCAGCGTAGAAGTAAGCGGGGGCCCCTACGAGCAGTACTTC.